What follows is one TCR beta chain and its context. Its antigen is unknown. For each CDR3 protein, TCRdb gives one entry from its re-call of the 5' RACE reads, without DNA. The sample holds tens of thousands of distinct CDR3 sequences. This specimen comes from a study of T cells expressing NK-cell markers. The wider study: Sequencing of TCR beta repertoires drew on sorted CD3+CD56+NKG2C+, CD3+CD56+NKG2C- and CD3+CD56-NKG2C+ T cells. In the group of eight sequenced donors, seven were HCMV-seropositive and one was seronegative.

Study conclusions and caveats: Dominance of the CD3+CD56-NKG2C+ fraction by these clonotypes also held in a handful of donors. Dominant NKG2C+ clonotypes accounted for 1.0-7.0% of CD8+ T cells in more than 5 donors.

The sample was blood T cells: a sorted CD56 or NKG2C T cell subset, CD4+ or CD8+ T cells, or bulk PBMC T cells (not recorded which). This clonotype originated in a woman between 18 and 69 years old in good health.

The CDR3 is CASSLDPGAYSNQPQHF. This chain joins TRBV7-6 and TRBJ1-5; TCRdb reports TRBD1, a call that lacks DNA to check it against. Germline CDR1 reads SGHVS; CDR2 reads FNYEAQ. The CDR3 consists of 17 residues.